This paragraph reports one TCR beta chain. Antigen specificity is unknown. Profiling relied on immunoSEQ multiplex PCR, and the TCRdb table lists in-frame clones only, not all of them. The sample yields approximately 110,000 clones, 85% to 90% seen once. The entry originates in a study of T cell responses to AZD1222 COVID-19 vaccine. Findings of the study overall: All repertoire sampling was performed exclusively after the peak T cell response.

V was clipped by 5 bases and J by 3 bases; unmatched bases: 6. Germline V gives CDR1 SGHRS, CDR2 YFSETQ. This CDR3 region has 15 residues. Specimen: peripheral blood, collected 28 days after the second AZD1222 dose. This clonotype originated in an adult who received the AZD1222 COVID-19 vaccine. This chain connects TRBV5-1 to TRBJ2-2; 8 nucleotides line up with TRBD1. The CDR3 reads CASSPGTGYTGELFF. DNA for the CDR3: TGCGCCAGCAGTCCCGGGACAGGATACACCGGGGAGCTGTTTTTT.